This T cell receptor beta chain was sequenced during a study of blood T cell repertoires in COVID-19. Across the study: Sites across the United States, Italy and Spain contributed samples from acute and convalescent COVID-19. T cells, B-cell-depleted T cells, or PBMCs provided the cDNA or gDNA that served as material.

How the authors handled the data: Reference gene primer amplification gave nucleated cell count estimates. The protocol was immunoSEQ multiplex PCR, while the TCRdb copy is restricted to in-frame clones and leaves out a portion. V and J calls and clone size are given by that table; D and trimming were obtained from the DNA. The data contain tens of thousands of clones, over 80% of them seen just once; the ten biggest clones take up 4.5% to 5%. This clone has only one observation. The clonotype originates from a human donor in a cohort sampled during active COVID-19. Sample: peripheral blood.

This CDR3 is CATTQGYTGELFF. The CDR3 nucleotides read TGTGCCACGACTCAGGGATACACCGGGGAGCTGTTTTTT. The rearrangement uses TRBV24-1 and TRBJ2-2; a possible D gene is TRBD1 (5 bases). The CDR3 loop spans 13 amino acids. Per germline, CDR1 KGHDR and CDR2 SFDVKD. Trimming shortened V by 10 bases and J by 3 bases, and 11 bases separated the two germline ends.